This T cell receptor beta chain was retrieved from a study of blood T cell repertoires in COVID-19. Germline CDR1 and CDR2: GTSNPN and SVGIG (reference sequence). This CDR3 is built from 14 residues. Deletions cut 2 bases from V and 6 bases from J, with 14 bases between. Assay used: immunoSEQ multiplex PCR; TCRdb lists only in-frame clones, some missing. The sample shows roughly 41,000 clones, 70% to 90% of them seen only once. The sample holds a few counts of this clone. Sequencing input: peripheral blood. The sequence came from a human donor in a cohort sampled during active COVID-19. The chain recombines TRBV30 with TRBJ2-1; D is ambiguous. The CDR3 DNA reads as TGTGCCTGGAGTTCCGTAAGACTTGGCAATGAGCAGTTCTTC. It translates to CAWSSVRLGNEQFF.